The 5 T cell receptor beta chains listed next were all sequenced from one sample in a study of cytomegalovirus exposure and HLA in healthy donors. Use of 60 Vbeta and 13 Jbeta primers characterized the PCR. Libraries were prepared by immunoSEQ multiplex PCR; TCRdb keeps only in-frame clonotypes and omits some of them. The sample includes about 140,000 clones, roughly 77% of them seen just once. What was sequenced was PBMCs. All receptors come from a female donor in good health and CMV-seronegative.

The chain's CDR3 is CASSGGTNQETQYF. CDR3 in DNA: TGTGCCAGCAGTGGCGGGACGAACCAAGAGACCCAGTACTTC. The chain combines TRBV2 with TRBJ2-5; D is possibly TRBD2 (6 bases). The length of the CDR3 is 14 residues. V was shortened by 4 bases and J by 0 bases, with 9 bases between the two germline ends. Germline CDR1 reads SNHLY; CDR2 reads FYNNEI.

The CDR3 DNA follows: TGTGCCTGGAGTGTATCGAACCCCGGGGGGCGTTTAGGTTTCTTT. It encodes CAWSVSNPGGRLGFF. This sequence joins TRBV30 and TRBJ1-1; D perhaps matches TRBD1 (6 bases). The V end lost 0 bases, the J end lost 13 bases, and 24 bases lay between the germline ends. The length of the CDR3 is 15 residues. Germline assignment: CDR1 GTSNPN and CDR2 SVGIG (reference sequence). The variable domain in full, with the rest retrieved from reference TRBV30 and TRBJ1-1, is SQTIHQWPATLVQPVGSPLSLECTVEGTSNPNLYWYRQAAGRGLQLLFYSVGIGQISSEVPQNLSASRPQDRQFILSSKKLLLSDSGFYLCAWSVSNPGGRLGFFGQGTRLTVV.

V and J are TRBV5-1 and TRBJ1-1, with 8 bases identical to TRBD1. Germline values: CDR1 SGHRS, CDR2 YFSETQ. The CDR3 runs to 15 residues. Trimming took 3 bases from V and 7 from J; bases not matched to a gene: 11. The CDR3 loop reads CASSSGSGQVLEAFF. The DNA for the CDR3 is TGCGCCAGCAGCTCCGGATCGGGACAGGTCCTTGAAGCTTTCTTT. The whole variable domain, remainder taken from reference TRBV5-1 and TRBJ1-1, is KAGVTQTPRYLIKTRGQQVTLSCSPISGHRSVSWYQQTPGQGLQFLFEYFSETQRNKGNFPGRFSGRQFSNSRSEMNVSTLELGDSALYLCASSSGSGQVLEAFFGQGTRLTVV.

V is TRBV6-1 and J is TRBJ2-5; maybe TRBD1 (5 bases). The germline CDR1 and CDR2 sequences are MNHNS and SASEGT. The V end was cut by 4 bases, the J end by 5 bases, with 11 bases between. The CDR3 sequence is 13 residues long. The CDR3 nucleotides read TGTGCCAGCAGTGTTTGGCCAGGGGAGACCCAGTACTTC. Protein: CASSVWPGETQYF.

Comments on this clone: Other DNA sequences in the sample encode the same CDR3. The rearrangement joins TRBV7-2 to TRBJ1-2; weak D call: TRBD1 (5 bases). Trimming pared 1 base from V and 3 bases from J, leaving 6 bases between. Germline CDR1 is SGHTA and CDR2 is FQGNSA. The CDR3 consists of 13 residues. The CDR3 is CASSLGRDYGYTF. CDR3 bases: TGTGCCAGCAGCTTAGGCAGGGACTATGGCTACACCTTC.